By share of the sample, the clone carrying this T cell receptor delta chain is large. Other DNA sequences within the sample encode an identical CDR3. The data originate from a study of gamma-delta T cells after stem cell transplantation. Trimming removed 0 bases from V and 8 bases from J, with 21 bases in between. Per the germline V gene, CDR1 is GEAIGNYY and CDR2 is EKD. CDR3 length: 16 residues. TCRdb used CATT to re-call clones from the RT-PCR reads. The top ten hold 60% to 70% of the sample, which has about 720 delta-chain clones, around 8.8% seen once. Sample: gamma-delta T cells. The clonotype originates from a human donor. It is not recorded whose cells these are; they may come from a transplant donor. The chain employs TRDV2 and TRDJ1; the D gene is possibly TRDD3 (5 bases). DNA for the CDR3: TGTGCCTGTGACACCGTAGCTGCCGAGGGGGTCGGGAAACTCATCTTT. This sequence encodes CACDTVAAEGVGKLIF.